These 20 T cell receptor beta chains came from one sample sequenced in a study of blood T cell repertoires in COVID-19. The assay was immunoSEQ multiplex PCR, and TCRdb's table has in-frame clones only and misses some. The profile covers a few hundred thousand clones, with roughly nine tenths appearing a single time and under 8% taken by the ten largest. The sample comprised peripheral blood. These receptors all come from a man aged 18 to 30 who had recovered from COVID-19.

This chain joins TRBV3-1 (or the pseudogene TRBV3-2) and TRBJ2-5; D not certain. The CDR3 contains 15 residues. V lost 4 bases, J lost 0 bases, and 12 bases lay in between. Germline CDR1 reads LGHDT; CDR2 reads YNNKEL (reference sequence). The CDR3 region has the DNA TGTGCCAGCAGCCGAGTTCGAGCTTACCAAGAGACCCAGTACTTC. It encodes CASSRVRAYQETQYF.

The J gene is TRBJ2-7, the V gene TRBV14, with 7 bases matching TRBD1. This CDR3 region has 15 residues. V shed 6 bases, J shed 2 bases, and the junction held 10 bases outside the gene matches. The germline V gene has CDR1 SGHDN and CDR2 FVKESK. The CDR3 DNA is TGTGCCAGCAGTTCCCGACAGGGTAGGACCTACGAGCAGTACTTC. Its protein is CASSSRQGRTYEQYF.

The chain's CDR3 is CASSESGGRAFVQFF. The CDR3 DNA reads as TGTGCCAGCAGTGAAAGTGGCGGGAGGGCATTTGTGCAGTTCTTC. The J gene is TRBJ2-1, the V gene TRBV6-1; TRBD2 agrees at 9 bases. From germline, CDR1 is MNHNS and CDR2 SASEGT. The trim removed 2 bases at V and 12 bases at J, leaving 11 bases unmatched. The CDR3 is made up of 15 amino acids.

The J gene is TRBJ1-2, the V gene TRBV27; D is uncertain. V lost 2 bases to trimming and J lost 5 bases, with 12 bases between them. CDR1 MNHEY and CDR2 SMNVEV come from the germline V gene (reference sequence). The CDR3 totals 14 residues. CDR3 coding DNA: TGTGCCAGCAGTTTAGCGGGCACTACGTATGGCTACACCTTC. The encoded protein is CASSLAGTTYGYTF.

The CDR3 reads CASSPTGGNRMNTEAFF. The CDR3 bases are TGCGCCAGCAGCCCCACAGGGGGCAACCGGATGAACACTGAAGCTTTCTTT. The chain links TRBV5-1 to TRBJ1-1; TRBD1 matches at 9 bases. Germline V gene data show CDR1 as SGHRS and CDR2 as YFSETQ. V lost 4 bases to trimming and J lost 0 bases; unmatched junction nucleotides: 10. This CDR3 spans 17 amino acids.

The chain carries TRBV30 and TRBJ1-1; 7 positions agree with TRBD1. Germline V gene lookup returns CDR1 GTSNPN and CDR2 SVGIG (reference sequence). J was trimmed by 9 bases and V by 3 bases; bases with no gene match: 10. This CDR3 contains 13 residues. CDR3 in DNA: TGTGCCTGGAGGATTACAGGGGAAGAACAAGCTTTCTTT. Translated, it gives CAWRITGEEQAFF.

V gene TRBV5-6 combines with J gene TRBJ1-1; possibly TRBD1 for D (5 bases). Germline values: CDR1 SGHDT, CDR2 YYEEEE. V lost 4 bases and J 6 bases, leaving 13 bases between the germline ends. The CDR3 totals 13 residues. Written as DNA, the CDR3 is TGTGCCAGCAGCCCCGTAACAGGAGCTGAAGCTTTCTTT. It yields the protein CASSPVTGAEAFF.

V gene TRBV10-2 combines with J gene TRBJ2-3; possible D gene TRBD2, 6 bases. The CDR3 loop spans 14 amino acids. The germline V and J ends were trimmed by 6 bases and 2 bases, with 12 bases remaining between them. In germline, CDR1 is WSHSY, CDR2 SAAADI. This CDR3 reads CASRTRLSTDTQYF. The CDR3, as DNA: TGCGCCAGCAGGACTAGGCTCTCCACAGATACGCAGTATTTT.

The genes are TRBV2 and TRBJ2-7; 8 bases are a match to TRBD1. V shed 4 bases, J shed 2 bases, and the junction held 7 bases outside the gene matches. Germline V CDR1 and CDR2: SNHLY, FYNNEI. The CDR3 is 15 amino acids. CDR3 residues: CASSGSGQDPYEQYF. CDR3 bases: TGTGCCAGCAGTGGTTCGGGACAGGACCCCTACGAGCAGTACTTC.

This sequence joins TRBV6-5 and TRBJ1-4, with D perhaps TRBD1 (5 bases). Germline V gene sequence: CDR1 MNHEY, CDR2 SVGAGI. The CDR3 contains 13 residues. The V and J ends lost 6 bases and 8 bases respectively, with 13 bases between them. The CDR3 DNA reads as TGTGCCAGCAGGGGGGGTACTTGGGAAAAACTGTTTTTT. It translates to CASRGGTWEKLFF.

The gene calls are TRBV7-9 and TRBJ1-2, with D maybe TRBD1 (6 bases). Trimming stripped 4 bases from V and 3 bases from J, with 12 bases between. Germline CDR1 is SEHNR and CDR2 is FQNEAQ (reference sequence). This CDR3 contains 14 residues. The CDR3 loop is CASSYRTDYYGYTF. Here the CDR3 DNA reads TGTGCCAGCAGCTACCGGACAGACTACTATGGCTACACCTTC.

The CDR3, as DNA: TGTGCCAGCAGCCCCTTAACGCAGGGGACCTATGGCTACACCTTC. Residues: CASSPLTQGTYGYTF. The chain couples TRBV5-6 to TRBJ1-2; D possibly corresponds to TRBD1 (6 bases). V lost 4 bases to trimming and J lost 4 bases, with 17 bases between them. The germline V gene has CDR1 SGHDT and CDR2 YYEEEE. The CDR3 runs 15 residues.

Remarks on this clone: This sample includes further DNA sequences coding for the same CDR3. The chain couples TRBV9 to TRBJ1-6; unclear D gene. V was trimmed by 0 bases and J by 0 bases, leaving 7 bases between them. CDR1 SGDLS and CDR2 YYNGEE come from the germline V gene. The CDR3 sequence is 16 residues long. CDR3 in DNA: TGTGCCAGCAGCGTAGGCTCGAGCTCCTATAATTCACCCCTCCACTTT. Translating gives CASSVGSSSYNSPLHF.

The V and J genes are TRBV28 and TRBJ1-2, with a possible D match to TRBD1 (5 bases). Germline V CDR1 and CDR2: MDHEN, SYDVKM. This CDR3 spans 14 amino acids. The V gene lost 5 bases and the J gene lost 4 bases, with 14 bases spanning the gap. The CDR3 nucleotides read TGTGCCAGCAGTCCCCGGGGGGAGGGCTATGGCTACACCTTC. Encoded protein: CASSPRGEGYGYTF.

V is TRBV2 and J is TRBJ2-5, with D maybe TRBD1 (6 bases). Trimming took 7 bases from V and 4 from J, leaving 10 bases between them. This CDR3 is built from 12 residues. Germline assignment: CDR1 SNHLY and CDR2 FYNNEI. In DNA, the CDR3 is TGTGCCAGCACAGGGGTAGGAGAGACCCAGTACTTC. This encodes CASTGVGETQYF.

V gene TRBV4-1 combines with J gene TRBJ2-2; D is uncertain. The V gene's germline CDR1 is MGHRA and CDR2 YSYEKL. Trimming shortened V by 5 bases and J by 6 bases, and 10 bases separated the two germline ends. This CDR3 is 13 amino acids long. CDR3 protein: CASSVKRAGELFF. Written as DNA, the CDR3 is TGCGCCAGCAGCGTTAAAAGAGCCGGGGAGCTGTTTTTT.

This clone appeared once. CDR3 coding DNA: TGTGCCACCAGCAGAGTTCGGGACTCTGGAAACACCATATATTTT. Its translation: CATSRVRDSGNTIYF. The J gene is TRBJ1-3, the V gene TRBV15; D ambiguous. The CDR3 has 15 residues. Trimming shortened V by 1 base and J by 0 bases, and 7 bases separated the two germline ends. Germline V lookup: CDR1 LNHNV, CDR2 YYDKDF (reference sequence).

This rearrangement joins TRBV11-3 to TRBJ2-3; 8 bases agree with TRBD2. V lost 5 bases, J lost 3 bases, and 13 bases stayed unmatched. The CDR3 length is 17 residues. Germline loops: CDR1 SGHNT, CDR2 YENEEA. The CDR3 nucleotides are TGTGCCAGCAGCACCGGGACTAGGGCCGATCCAACAGATACGCAGTATTTT. Translated, it gives CASSTGTRADPTDTQYF. The entire variable domain, with the rest obtained from reference TRBV11-3 and TRBJ2-3, is as follows: EAGVVQSPRYKIIEKKQPVAFWCNPISGHNTLYWYLQNLGQGPELLIRYENEEAVDDSQLPKDRFSAERLKGVDSTLKIQPAELGDSAVYLCASSTGTRADPTDTQYFGPGTRLTVL.

The chain couples TRBV7-2 to TRBJ2-7, with 7 bases lining up with TRBD2. This CDR3 comprises 14 residues. Unmatched junction bases numbered 5, after V lost 3 bases and J lost 3 bases. Germline V gene data show CDR1 as SGHTA and CDR2 as FQGNSA. CDR3 nucleotides: TGTGCCAGCAGCTTTTTTAGGGAGGGCTACGAGCAGTACTTC. Its translation: CASSFFREGYEQYF.

V and J are TRBV6-2 or TRBV6-3 and TRBJ2-6; 8 bases are shared with TRBD1. The CDR3 runs 16 residues. Germline-derived CDR1 and CDR2 are MNHEY and SVGEGT. Unmatched junction bases numbered 5, after V lost 5 bases and J lost 2 bases. CDR3 bases: TGTGCCAGCAGTAACCCAGGGGGCACTGGGGCCAACGTCCTGACTTTC. Amino acids: CASSNPGGTGANVLTF.